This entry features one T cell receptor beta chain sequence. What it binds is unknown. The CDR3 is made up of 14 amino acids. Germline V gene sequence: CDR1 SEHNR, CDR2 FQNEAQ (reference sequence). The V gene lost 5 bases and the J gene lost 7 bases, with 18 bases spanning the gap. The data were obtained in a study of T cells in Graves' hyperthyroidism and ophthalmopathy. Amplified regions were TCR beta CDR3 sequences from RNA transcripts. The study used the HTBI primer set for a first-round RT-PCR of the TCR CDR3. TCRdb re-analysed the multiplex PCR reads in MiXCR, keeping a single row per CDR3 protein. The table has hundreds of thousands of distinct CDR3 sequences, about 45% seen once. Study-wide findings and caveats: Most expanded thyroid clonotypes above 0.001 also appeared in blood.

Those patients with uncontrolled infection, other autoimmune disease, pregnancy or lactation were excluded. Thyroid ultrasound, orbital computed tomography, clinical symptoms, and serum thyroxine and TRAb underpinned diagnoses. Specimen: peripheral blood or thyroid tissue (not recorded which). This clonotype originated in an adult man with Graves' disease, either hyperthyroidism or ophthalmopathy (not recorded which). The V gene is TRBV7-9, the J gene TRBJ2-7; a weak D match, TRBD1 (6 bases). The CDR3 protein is CASSQGMGAREQYF. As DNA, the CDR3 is TGTGCCAGCAGCCAGGGGATGGGGGCTAGAGAGCAGTACTTC.